Following are 18 T cell receptor beta chains from one sample sequenced in a study of shared clonotypes between healthy human individuals. Measured with immunoSEQ multiplex PCR; TCRdb has only the in-frame clones, and not every one. The data contain fewer than 1 million clones, roughly 96% of them seen just once; the ten biggest clones take up around 0.21%. Naive CD8 cells comprised CD45RO-negative, CCR7-positively selected cells, excluding terminally differentiated effector memory CD45RA+ cells. The sequenced sample consisted of naive CD8+ T cells sorted from blood. These receptors all come from a man aged 25 to 40 in good health.

The chain carries TRBV4-3 and TRBJ2-1; D uncertain. Germline CDR1 LGHNA, CDR2 YSLEER. Trimming removed 0 bases from V and 6 bases from J, with 6 bases in between. The CDR3 length is 13 residues. The DNA of the CDR3 is TGCGCCAGCAGCCAAGACTTGCCCAATGAGCAGTTCTTC. This codes for CASSQDLPNEQFF.

This clone was observed once. The chain recombines TRBV4-1 with TRBJ2-1; tentative D call: TRBD2 (5 bases). The CDR3 loop spans 13 amino acids. With 0 bases removed from V and 8 bases from J, the gap between germline ends came to 8 bases. Germline CDR1 is MGHRA and CDR2 is YSYEKL. CDR3 DNA sequence: TGCGCCAGCAGCCAAGATTTGAGGGATGAGCAGTTCTTC. Translation: CASSQDLRDEQFF.

V is TRBV27 and J is TRBJ2-7, with D perhaps TRBD1 (6 bases). The V gene lost 5 bases and the J gene lost 3 bases, with 17 bases spanning the gap. CDR3 size: 15 residues. From germline, CDR1 is MNHEY and CDR2 SMNVEV (reference sequence). CDR3 sequence (DNA): TGTGCCAGCAGTCCCCCCCCAACAGGGTACTACGAGCAGTACTTC. It specifies CASSPPPTGYYEQYF.

The V call is TRBV19, the J call TRBJ1-1, with D possibly being TRBD1 (5 bases). Trimming removed 3 bases at V and 5 bases at J, with 13 bases between. Germline V lookup: CDR1 LNHDA, CDR2 SQIVND (reference sequence). The CDR3 spans 14 residues. CDR3 residues: CASSIMRGGTEAFF. The CDR3 DNA follows: TGTGCCAGTAGTATCATGAGGGGAGGAACTGAAGCTTTCTTT.

V and J are TRBV5-8 and TRBJ2-7; D perhaps matches TRBD2 (6 bases). Germline CDR1 is SGHTS and CDR2 is YDEGEE. The CDR3 spans 14 residues. Trimming took off 4 bases at V and 1 base at J, with 12 bases between the two ends. The CDR3: CASSRRGFSYEQYF. CDR3 nucleotides: TGTGCCAGCAGCCGGCGGGGATTTTCCTACGAGCAGTACTTC.

This clone is a singleton in its sample. J is TRBJ2-1 and V is TRBV27; D is possibly TRBD1 (6 bases). This CDR3 spans 13 amino acids. Trimming pared 5 bases from V and 10 bases from J, leaving 15 bases between. Germline CDR1 is MNHEY and CDR2 is SMNVEV (reference sequence). The CDR3 DNA reads TGTGCCAGCAGTCCGGATGCAGGGGTAGAGCAGTTCTTC. Translation: CASSPDAGVEQFF.

This clone was seen a single time. At the DNA level, this CDR3 is encoded by other sequences in the same sample as well. The rearrangement uses TRBV5-6 and TRBJ2-7; 7 bases are shared with TRBD1. The CDR3 totals 14 residues. V gave up 0 bases and J gave up 2 bases; unmatched junction bases: 2. Germline CDR1 is SGHDT and CDR2 is YYEEEE. The CDR3 DNA sequence: TGTGCCAGCAGCTTGGGGACAGGAACCTACGAGCAGTACTTC. This encodes CASSLGTGTYEQYF.

The CDR3 nucleotides read TGTGCCAGCAGCCCCGTGGGGGCTAAGCCCCAGCATTTT. Amino acids: CASSPVGAKPQHF. The rearrangement links TRBV27 to TRBJ1-5, with TRBD1 as a possible D gene (6 bases). CDR1 is MNHEY, CDR2 SMNVEV, per germline (reference sequence). The V gene lost 6 bases and the J gene lost 8 bases, with 14 bases spanning the gap. The CDR3 length is 13 residues.

The rearrangement joins TRBV5-1 to TRBJ2-2, with D perhaps matching TRBD1 (5 bases). The germline V and J ends were trimmed by 2 bases and 5 bases, with 22 bases remaining between them. This CDR3 is built from 18 residues. From germline, CDR1 is SGHRS and CDR2 YFSETQ. The CDR3 loop reads CASSFGRTIGMLTGELFF. DNA for the CDR3: TGCGCCAGCAGCTTCGGACGGACAATTGGCATGTTAACCGGGGAGCTGTTTTTT.

The table lists this clone with a count of one. This chain uses TRBV7-9 with TRBJ1-1; no clear D gene. V lost 5 bases and J 11 bases, leaving 18 bases between the germline ends. Germline loops: CDR1 SEHNR, CDR2 FQNEAQ (reference sequence). The CDR3 length is 13 residues. The CDR3 bases are TGTGCCAGCAGCCCCCCCCTACACAGCCGCGCTTTCTTT. Its protein product is CASSPPLHSRAFF.

Notes on this clone: This sample includes further DNA sequences coding for the same CDR3. The chain joins TRBV7-8 to TRBJ2-7; D is uncertain. Germline lookup yields CDR1 SGHVS and CDR2 FQNEAQ. V shed 5 bases and J shed 0 bases, with 5 bases lying between them. The length of the CDR3 is 12 residues. The chain's CDR3 is CASSPRSYEQYF. The CDR3 DNA sequence: TGTGCCAGCAGCCCGCGCTCCTACGAGCAGTACTTC.

The chain recombines TRBV2 with TRBJ2-7; D not certain. The germline CDR1 and CDR2 sequences are SNHLY and FYNNEI. The V end was cut by 4 bases, the J end by 4 bases, with 8 bases between. This CDR3 contains 12 residues. CDR3 bases: TGTGCCAGCAGTGTGCGAGAATACGAGCAGTACTTC. Amino acid sequence: CASSVREYEQYF.

The chain couples TRBV5-1 to TRBJ2-1; D is ambiguous. The CDR3 has 13 amino acids. The V gene lost 4 bases and the J gene lost 2 bases, with 7 bases spanning the gap. Germline V gene lookup returns CDR1 SGHRS and CDR2 YFSETQ. CDR3 sequence: CASSEPTYNEQFF. CDR3 DNA sequence: TGCGCCAGCAGCGAGCCAACCTACAATGAGCAGTTCTTC. The full variable domain, its missing parts supplied by reference TRBV5-1 and TRBJ2-1, is KAGVTQTPRYLIKTRGQQVTLSCSPISGHRSVSWYQQTPGQGLQFLFEYFSETQRNKGNFPGRFSGRQFSNSRSEMNVSTLELGDSALYLCASSEPTYNEQFFGPGTRLTVL.

V usage is TRBV29-1 and J usage is TRBJ2-7, with D uncertain. The CDR3 has 13 amino acids. The V end was cut by 4 bases, the J end by 2 bases, with 12 bases between. The V gene's germline CDR1 is SQVTM and CDR2 ANQGSEA. The chain's CDR3 is CSVVPSKTYEQYF. In DNA, the CDR3 is TGCAGCGTTGTGCCCAGCAAGACCTACGAGCAGTACTTC.

The rearrangement joins TRBV6-1 to TRBJ2-3; D ambiguous. The CDR3 length is 13 residues. Trimming took off 8 bases at V and 2 bases at J, with 11 bases between the two ends. From germline, CDR1 is MNHNS and CDR2 SASEGT. The CDR3 DNA is TGTGCCAGCGGGTACATTTTCACAGATACGCAGTATTTT. It specifies CASGYIFTDTQYF.

The chain employs TRBV5-6 and TRBJ2-7, with TRBD2 identical over 13 bases. Germline trimming cut 2 bases from V and 12 bases from J; bases unmatched to any gene: 8. CDR1 SGHDT and CDR2 YYEEEE come from the germline V gene. This CDR3 is 14 amino acids long. The CDR3 DNA reads as TGTGCCAGCAGCTTCGGGACTAGCGGGATGGGGGCGTACTTC. As protein: CASSFGTSGMGAYF.

The chain combines TRBV7-2 with TRBJ2-4; D ambiguous. CDR1 is SGHTA and CDR2 is FQGNSA in the germline V gene. This CDR3 comprises 12 residues. Trimming stripped 8 bases from V and 3 bases from J, with 8 bases between. The DNA of the CDR3 is TGTGCCAGCTCCGGGCTCAAAAACATTCAGTACTTC. As protein: CASSGLKNIQYF.

This clone showed up just once. The rearrangement uses TRBV15 and TRBJ2-7, with unresolved D. Germline CDR1 is LNHNV and CDR2 is YYDKDF (reference sequence). The CDR3 sequence is 14 residues long. V lost 3 bases and J 5 bases, leaving 14 bases between the germline ends. CDR3 sequence (DNA): TGTGCCACCAGCAGCGATAGGAGCACCCACGAGCAGTACTTC. Translation: CATSSDRSTHEQYF.